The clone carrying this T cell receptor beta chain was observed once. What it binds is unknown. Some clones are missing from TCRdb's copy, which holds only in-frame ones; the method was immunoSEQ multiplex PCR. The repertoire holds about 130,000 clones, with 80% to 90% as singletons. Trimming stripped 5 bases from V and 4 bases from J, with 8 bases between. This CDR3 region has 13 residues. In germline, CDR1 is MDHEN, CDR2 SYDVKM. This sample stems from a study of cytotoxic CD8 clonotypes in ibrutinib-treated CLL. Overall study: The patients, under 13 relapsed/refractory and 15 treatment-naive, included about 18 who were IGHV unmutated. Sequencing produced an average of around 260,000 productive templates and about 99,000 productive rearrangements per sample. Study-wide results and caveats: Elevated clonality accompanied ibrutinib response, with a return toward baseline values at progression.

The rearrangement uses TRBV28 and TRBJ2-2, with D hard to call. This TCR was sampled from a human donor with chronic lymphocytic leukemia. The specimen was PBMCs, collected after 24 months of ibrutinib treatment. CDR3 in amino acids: CASSLSATGELFF. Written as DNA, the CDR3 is TGTGCCAGCAGTCTAAGCGCCACCGGGGAGCTGTTTTTT.